Here is one TCR beta chain with its context. What it binds is unknown. Deep was the level at which the assay was run. Original processing notes: Junction-only sequences without quality scores were provided by ImmunoSEQ, so filtering was different. This table comes from immunoSEQ multiplex PCR, and its TCRdb copy is limited to in-frame clones, with some not included. From that table come the V and J calls and clone size; the DNA was used to work out D and trimming. The sample carries 2,500,000 or so clones, 80% to 95% recorded once. This entry is derived from a study of shared clonotypes between healthy human individuals. Study results and limitations: Researchers found naive subsets generally carried larger estimated richness than memory subsets.

The germline V and J ends were trimmed by 7 bases and 7 bases, with 22 bases remaining between them. The germline V gene has CDR1 LNHDA and CDR2 SQIVND (reference sequence). CDR3 length: 16 amino acids. The split of CD4+ cells yielded CD45RA+ naive and CD45RA-negative memory subsets. The chain has TRBV19 and TRBJ1-4; unclear D gene. The source is a man aged 18 to 30 in good health. Some clones in this sample may be carry-over from other donors' samples. The sample comprised naive CD4+ T cells from PBMCs. Subset of the sample: CD45RA+ positively selected. The CDR3 coding sequence is TGTGCCAGTATTCCCGGTGGCCGGGGTTGGGGTGAAAAACTGTTTTTT. This codes for CASIPGGRGWGEKLFF.